The T cell receptor beta chain described here comes from a study of vaccination and CD4 T cells after COVID-19. This CDR3 spans 13 amino acids. Between the trimmed V and J ends, which lost 3 bases and 2 bases, there was a span of 7 bases. Researchers used the Oncomine TCR Beta short-read assay to sequence DNA from cultured CD4+ T cells. MiXCR was run by TCRdb on the PCR reads, yielding one entry per CDR3 protein. The table shows 5,500 to 8,000 distinct CDR3 sequences, with 37% occurring only once. The sample's treatment: roughly 11-day PBMC culture with coronavirus spike peptide pools or control peptides (ViraFEST assay). From the unexposed donor, CD4+ T cells were collected ahead of the COVID-19 pandemic (2011-2018). To note about this clonotype: The antigen is undetermined.

The sequenced material came from CD4+ T cells from blood, cultured in vitro. This chain links TRBV12-3 or TRBV12-4 with TRBJ2-5, with no clear D. This TCR was sampled from a human donor in good health. CDR3 bases: TGTGCCAGCAGTTTGAACAGACAAGAGACCCAGTACTTC. Translated: CASSLNRQETQYF.